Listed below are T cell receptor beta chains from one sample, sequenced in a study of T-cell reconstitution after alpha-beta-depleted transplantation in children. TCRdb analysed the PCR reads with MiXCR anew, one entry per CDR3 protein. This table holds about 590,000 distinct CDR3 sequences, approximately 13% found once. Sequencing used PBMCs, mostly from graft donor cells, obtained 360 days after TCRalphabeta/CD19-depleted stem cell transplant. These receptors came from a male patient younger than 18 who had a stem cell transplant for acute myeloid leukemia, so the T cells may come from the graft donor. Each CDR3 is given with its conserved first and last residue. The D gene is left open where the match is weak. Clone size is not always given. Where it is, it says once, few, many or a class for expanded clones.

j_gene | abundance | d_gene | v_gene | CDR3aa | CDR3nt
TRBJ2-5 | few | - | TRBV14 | CASSPLYGETQYF | TGTGCCAGCAGCCCCCTATACGGGGAGACCCAGTACTTC
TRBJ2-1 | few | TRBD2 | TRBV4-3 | CASSQAVLAAPYNEQFF | TGCGCCAGCAGCCAAGCAGTCCTAGCGGCCCCATACAATGAGCAGTTCTTC
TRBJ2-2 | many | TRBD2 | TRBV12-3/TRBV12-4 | CASSLFASGGELFF | TGTGCCAGCAGTTTATTTGCTAGCGGGGGGGAGCTGTTTTTT
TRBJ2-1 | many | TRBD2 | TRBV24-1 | CATSDLAGTYNEQFF | TGTGCCACCAGTGACCTAGCGGGCACCTACAATGAGCAGTTCTTC
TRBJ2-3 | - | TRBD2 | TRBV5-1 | CASSLSAGGDTQYF | TGCGCCAGCAGCTTGTCAGCGGGAGGAGATACGCAGTATTTT
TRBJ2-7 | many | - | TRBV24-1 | CATSDAGAGGSYEQYF | TGTGCCACCAGTGACGCGGGCGCCGGCGGGTCATACGAGCAGTACTTC
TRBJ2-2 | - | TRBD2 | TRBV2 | CASSFGLGLAGGPGGELFF | TGTGCCAGCAGTTTCGGGTTGGGACTAGCGGGAGGGCCTGGCGGGGAGCTGTTTTTT
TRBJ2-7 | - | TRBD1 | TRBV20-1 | CSAHPGQGNEQYF | TGCAGTGCCCACCCGGGACAGGGGAACGAGCAGTACTTC
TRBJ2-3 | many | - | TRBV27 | CASSPTGVETDTQYF | TGTGCCAGCAGTCCAACGGGGGTTGAAACAGATACGCAGTATTTT
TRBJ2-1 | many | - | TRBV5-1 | CASSPRGVNEQFF | TGCGCCAGCAGCCCAAGAGGAGTGAATGAGCAGTTCTTC
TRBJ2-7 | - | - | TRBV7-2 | CASSLGPTIYEQYF | TGTGCCAGCAGCTTAGGTCCGACCATCTACGAGCAGTACTTC
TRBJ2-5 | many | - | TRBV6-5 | CASSYSARADQETQYF | TGTGCCAGCAGTTACTCGGCCAGGGCCGATCAAGAGACCCAGTACTTC
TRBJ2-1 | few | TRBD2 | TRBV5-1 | CASSLGLAGANNEQFF | TGCGCCAGCAGCTTGGGACTAGCGGGAGCCAACAATGAGCAGTTCTTC
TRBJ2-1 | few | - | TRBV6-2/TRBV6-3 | CASSRLWGEQFF | TGTGCCAGCAGCAGACTCTGGGGTGAGCAGTTCTTC